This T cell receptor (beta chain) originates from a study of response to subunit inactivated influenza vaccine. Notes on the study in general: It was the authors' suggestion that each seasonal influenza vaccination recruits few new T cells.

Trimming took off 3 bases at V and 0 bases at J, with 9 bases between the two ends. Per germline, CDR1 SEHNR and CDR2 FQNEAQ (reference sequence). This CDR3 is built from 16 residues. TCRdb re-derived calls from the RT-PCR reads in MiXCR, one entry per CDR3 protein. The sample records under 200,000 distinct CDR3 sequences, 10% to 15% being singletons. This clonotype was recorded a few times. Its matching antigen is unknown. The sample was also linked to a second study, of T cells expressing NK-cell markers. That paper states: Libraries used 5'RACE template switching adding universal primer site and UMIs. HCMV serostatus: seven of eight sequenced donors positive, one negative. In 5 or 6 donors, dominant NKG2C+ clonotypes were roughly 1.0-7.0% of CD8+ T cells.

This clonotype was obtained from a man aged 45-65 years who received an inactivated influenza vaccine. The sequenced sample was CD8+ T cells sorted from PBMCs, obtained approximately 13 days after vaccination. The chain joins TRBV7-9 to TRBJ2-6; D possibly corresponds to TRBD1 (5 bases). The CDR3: CASSFSDNSGANVLTF. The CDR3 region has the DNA TGTGCCAGCAGCTTCTCGGACAACTCTGGGGCCAACGTCCTGACTTTC.